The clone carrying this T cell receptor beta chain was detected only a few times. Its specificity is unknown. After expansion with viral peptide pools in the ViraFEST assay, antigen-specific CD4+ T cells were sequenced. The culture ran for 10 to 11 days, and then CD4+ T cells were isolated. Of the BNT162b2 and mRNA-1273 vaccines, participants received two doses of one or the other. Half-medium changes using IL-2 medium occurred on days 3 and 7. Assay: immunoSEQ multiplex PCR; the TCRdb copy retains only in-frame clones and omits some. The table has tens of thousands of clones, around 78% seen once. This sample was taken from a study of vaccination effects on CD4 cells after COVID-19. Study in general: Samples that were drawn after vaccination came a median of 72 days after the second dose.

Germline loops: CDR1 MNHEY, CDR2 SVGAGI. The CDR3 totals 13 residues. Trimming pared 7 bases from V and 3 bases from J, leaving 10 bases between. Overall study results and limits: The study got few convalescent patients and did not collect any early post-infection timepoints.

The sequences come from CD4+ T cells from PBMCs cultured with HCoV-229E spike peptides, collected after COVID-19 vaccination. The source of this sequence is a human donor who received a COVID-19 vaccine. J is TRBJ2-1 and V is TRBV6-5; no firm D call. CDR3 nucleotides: TGTGCCAGCACCCGGTCCAGCTACAATGAGCAGTTCTTC. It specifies CASTRSSYNEQFF.